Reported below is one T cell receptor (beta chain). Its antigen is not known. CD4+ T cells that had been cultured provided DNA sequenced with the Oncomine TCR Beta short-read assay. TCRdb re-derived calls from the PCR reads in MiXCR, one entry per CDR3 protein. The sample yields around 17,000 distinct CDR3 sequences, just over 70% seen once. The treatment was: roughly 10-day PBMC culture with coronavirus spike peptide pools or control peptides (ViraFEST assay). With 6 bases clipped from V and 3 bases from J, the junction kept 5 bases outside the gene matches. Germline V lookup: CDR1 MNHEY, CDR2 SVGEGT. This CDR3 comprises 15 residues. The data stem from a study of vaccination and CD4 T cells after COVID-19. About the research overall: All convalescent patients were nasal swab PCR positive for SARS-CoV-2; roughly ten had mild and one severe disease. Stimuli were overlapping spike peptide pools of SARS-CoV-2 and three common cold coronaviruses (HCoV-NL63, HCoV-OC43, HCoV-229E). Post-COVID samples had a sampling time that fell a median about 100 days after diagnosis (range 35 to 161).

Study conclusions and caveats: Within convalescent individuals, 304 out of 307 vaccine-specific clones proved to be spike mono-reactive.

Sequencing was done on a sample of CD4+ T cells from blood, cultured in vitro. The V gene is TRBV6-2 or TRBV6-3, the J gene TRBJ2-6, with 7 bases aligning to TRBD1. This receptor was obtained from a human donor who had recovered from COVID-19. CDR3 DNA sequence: TGTGCCAGCAGAATAACAGGGGTTGGGGCCAACGTCCTGACTTTC. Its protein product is CASRITGVGANVLTF.